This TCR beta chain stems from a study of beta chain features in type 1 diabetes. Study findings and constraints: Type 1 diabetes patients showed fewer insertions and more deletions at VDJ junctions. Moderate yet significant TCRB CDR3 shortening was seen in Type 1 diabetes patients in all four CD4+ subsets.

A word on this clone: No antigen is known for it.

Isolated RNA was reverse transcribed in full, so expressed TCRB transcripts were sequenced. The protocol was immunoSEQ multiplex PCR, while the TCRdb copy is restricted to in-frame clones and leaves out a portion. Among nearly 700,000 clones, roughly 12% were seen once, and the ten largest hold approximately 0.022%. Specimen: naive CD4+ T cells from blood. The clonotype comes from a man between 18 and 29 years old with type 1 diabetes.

The chain's CDR3 is CASSQASSGGPYNEQFF. DNA of the CDR3: TGTGCCAGCAGCCAAGCGAGTAGCGGGGGGCCCTACAATGAGCAGTTCTTC. V and J are TRBV14 and TRBJ2-1, with TRBD2 matching 10 bases. The CDR3 contains 17 residues. Trimming removed 1 base from V and 2 bases from J; junction bases left unmatched: 5. CDR1 SGHDN and CDR2 FVKESK come from the germline V gene.